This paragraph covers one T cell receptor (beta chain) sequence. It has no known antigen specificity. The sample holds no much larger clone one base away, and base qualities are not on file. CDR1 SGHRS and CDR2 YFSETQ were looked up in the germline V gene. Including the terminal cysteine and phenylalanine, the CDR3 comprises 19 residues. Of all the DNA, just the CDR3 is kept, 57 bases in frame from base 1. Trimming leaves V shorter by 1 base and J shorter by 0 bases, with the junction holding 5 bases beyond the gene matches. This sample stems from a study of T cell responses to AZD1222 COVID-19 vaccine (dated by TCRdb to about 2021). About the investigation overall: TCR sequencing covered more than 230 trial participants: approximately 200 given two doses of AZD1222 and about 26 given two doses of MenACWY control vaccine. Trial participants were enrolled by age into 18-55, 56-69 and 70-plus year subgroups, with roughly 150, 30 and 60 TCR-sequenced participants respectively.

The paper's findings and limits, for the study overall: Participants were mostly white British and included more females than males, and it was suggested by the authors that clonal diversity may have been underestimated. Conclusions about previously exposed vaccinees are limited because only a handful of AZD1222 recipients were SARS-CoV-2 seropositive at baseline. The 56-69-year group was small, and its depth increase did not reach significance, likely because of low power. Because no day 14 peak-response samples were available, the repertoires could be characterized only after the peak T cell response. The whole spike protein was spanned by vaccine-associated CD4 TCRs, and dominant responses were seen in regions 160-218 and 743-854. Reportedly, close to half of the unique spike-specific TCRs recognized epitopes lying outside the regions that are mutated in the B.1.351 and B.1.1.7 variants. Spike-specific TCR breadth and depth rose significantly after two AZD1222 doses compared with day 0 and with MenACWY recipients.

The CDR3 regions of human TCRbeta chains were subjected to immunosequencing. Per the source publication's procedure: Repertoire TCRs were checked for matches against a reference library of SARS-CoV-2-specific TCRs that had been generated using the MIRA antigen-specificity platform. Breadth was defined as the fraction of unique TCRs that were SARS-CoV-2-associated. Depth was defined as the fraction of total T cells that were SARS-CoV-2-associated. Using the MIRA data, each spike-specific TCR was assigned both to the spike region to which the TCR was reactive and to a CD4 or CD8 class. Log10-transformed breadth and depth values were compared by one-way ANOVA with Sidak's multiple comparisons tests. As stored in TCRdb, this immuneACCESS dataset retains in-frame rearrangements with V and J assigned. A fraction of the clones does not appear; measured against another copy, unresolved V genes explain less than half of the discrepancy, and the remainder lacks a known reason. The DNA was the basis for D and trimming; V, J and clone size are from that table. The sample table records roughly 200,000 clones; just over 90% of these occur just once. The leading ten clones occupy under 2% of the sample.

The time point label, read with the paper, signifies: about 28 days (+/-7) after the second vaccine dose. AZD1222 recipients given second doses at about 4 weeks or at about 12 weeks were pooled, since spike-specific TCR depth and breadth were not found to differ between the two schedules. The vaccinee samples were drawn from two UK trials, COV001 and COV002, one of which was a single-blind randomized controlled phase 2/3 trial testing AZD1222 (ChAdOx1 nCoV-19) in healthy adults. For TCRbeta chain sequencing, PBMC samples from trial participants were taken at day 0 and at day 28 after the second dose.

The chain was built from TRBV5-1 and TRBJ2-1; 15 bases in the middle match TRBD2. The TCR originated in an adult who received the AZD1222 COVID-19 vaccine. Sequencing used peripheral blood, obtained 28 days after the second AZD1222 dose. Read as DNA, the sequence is TGCGCCAGCAGCTTGAGGACTAGCGGGAGGGTAAGCTCCTACAATGAGCAGTTCTTC. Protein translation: CASSLRTSGRVSSYNEQFF.